This T cell receptor (beta chain) was captured in a study of long-term antiretroviral therapy in people with HIV. Version v3.0 of the immunoSEQ assay ran at survey level. Sequencing used immunoSEQ multiplex PCR; TCRdb keeps in-frame clones, though not all of them. The sample gives some 15,000 clones, about nine tenths of which show up once; around 20% is in the top ten. The CDR3 totals 14 residues. CDR1 is MNHEY, CDR2 SVGAGI, per germline. V was trimmed by 2 bases and J by 4 bases, leaving 12 bases between them. The sequence derives from a woman aged 40 to 50 with HIV. The V gene is TRBV6-5, the J gene TRBJ2-7; TRBD2 is a possible D gene (6 bases). The specimen comprised unsorted PBMCs, sampled 2.1 years after starting antiretroviral therapy. The CDR3 bases are TGTGCCAGCAGTTACAACGGGAGAGATTACGAGCAGTACTTC. Protein sequence: CASSYNGRDYEQYF.